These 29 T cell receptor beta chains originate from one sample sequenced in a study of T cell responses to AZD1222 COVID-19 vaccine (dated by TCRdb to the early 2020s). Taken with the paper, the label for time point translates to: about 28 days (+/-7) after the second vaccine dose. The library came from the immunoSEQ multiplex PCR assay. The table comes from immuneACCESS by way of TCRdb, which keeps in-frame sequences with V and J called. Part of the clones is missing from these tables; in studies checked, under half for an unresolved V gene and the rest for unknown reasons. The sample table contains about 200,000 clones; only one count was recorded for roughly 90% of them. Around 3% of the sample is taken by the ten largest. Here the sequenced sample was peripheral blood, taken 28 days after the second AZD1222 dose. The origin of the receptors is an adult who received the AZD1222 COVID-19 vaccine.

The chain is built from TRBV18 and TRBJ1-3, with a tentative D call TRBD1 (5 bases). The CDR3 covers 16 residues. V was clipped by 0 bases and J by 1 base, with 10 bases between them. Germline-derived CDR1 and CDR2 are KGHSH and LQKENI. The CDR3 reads CASSPPGRQSGNTIYF. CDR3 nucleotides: TGTGCCAGCTCACCACCGGGGCGACAATCTGGAAACACCATATATTTT.

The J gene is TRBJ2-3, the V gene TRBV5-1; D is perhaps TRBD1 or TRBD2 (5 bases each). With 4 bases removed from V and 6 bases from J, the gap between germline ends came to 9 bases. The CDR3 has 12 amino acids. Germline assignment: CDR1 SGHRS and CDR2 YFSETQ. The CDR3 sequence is CASSGGRDTQYF. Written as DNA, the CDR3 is TGCGCCAGCAGCGGGGGACGGGATACGCAGTATTTT.

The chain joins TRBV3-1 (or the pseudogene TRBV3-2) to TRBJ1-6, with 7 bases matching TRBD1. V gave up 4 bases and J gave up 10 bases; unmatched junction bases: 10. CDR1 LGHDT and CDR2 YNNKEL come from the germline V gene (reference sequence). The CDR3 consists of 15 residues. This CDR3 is CASSPDRTGPSPLHF. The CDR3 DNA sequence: TGTGCCAGCAGCCCAGATAGGACAGGACCGTCACCCCTCCACTTT.

This chain's CDR3 is CASSDNRQGAGAFF. DNA for the CDR3: TGTGCCAGCAGCGACAATCGACAGGGGGCAGGGGCTTTCTTT. This chain links TRBV3-1 (or the pseudogene TRBV3-2) with TRBJ1-1; 10 positions match TRBD1. The germline CDR1 and CDR2 sequences are LGHDT and YNNKEL (reference sequence). V lost 5 bases, J lost 11 bases, and 11 bases stayed unmatched. This CDR3 contains 14 residues.

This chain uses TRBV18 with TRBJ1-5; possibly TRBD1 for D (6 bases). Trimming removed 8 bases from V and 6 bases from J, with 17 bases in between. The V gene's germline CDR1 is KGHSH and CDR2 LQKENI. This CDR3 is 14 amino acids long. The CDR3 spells CASKTGGETQPQHF. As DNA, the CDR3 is TGTGCCAGCAAGACAGGAGGGGAGACTCAGCCCCAGCATTTT.

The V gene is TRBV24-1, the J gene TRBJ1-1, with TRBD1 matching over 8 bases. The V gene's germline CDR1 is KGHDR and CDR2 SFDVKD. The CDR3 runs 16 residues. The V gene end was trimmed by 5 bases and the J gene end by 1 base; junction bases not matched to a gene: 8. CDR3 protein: CATSATGGKGNTEAFF. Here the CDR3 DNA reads TGTGCCACCAGTGCCACAGGGGGGAAGGGGAACACTGAAGCTTTCTTT.

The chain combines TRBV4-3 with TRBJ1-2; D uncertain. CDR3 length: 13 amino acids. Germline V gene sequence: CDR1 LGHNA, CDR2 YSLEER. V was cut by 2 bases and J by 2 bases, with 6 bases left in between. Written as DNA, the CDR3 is TGCGCCAGCAGCCAACTAAGCAACTATGGCTACACCTTC. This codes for CASSQLSNYGYTF.

The CDR3 DNA is TGCGCCAGCAGCTTGGAGGGCTATCGGGGCTACACCTTC. This encodes CASSLEGYRGYTF. The J gene is TRBJ1-2, the V gene TRBV5-1, with D unclear. With 0 bases removed from V and 8 bases from J, the gap between germline ends came to 11 bases. The CDR3 covers 13 residues. Looked up from germline, CDR1 is SGHRS and CDR2 is YFSETQ.

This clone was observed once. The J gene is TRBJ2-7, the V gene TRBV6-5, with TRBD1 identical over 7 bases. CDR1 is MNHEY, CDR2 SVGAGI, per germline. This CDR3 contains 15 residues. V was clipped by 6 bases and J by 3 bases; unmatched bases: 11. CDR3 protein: CASRAAGTDFYEQYF. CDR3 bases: TGTGCCAGCAGAGCTGCCGGGACAGACTTCTACGAGCAGTACTTC.

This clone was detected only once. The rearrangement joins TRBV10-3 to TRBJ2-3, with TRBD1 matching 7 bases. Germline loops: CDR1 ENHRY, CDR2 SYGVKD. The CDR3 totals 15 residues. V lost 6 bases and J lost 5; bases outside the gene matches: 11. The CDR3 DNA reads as TGTGCCATCAGCTCGACTACAGGGGAAGGAGATACGCAGTATTTT. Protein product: CAISSTTGEGDTQYF.

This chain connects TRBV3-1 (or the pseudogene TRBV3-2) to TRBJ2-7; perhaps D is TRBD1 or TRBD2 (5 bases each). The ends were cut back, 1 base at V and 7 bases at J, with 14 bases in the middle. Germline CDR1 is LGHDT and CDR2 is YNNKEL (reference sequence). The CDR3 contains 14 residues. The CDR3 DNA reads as TGTGCCAGCAGCCAAGGACGGGGCCCGCGGGAGCAGTACTTC. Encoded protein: CASSQGRGPREQYF.

The CDR3 spells CASRSGGSMNTEAFF. Written as DNA, the CDR3 is TGCGCCAGCAGATCTGGTGGGTCCATGAACACTGAAGCTTTCTTT. The genes are TRBV5-1 and TRBJ1-1; no definite D call. The V end was cut by 5 bases, the J end by 0 bases, with 14 bases between. There are 15 residues in the CDR3. In germline, CDR1 is SGHRS, CDR2 YFSETQ.

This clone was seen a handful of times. Written as DNA, the CDR3 is TGCGCCAGCAGCCAAGAAGACAGGGGGAACACTGAAGCTTTCTTT. This codes for CASSQEDRGNTEAFF. V gene TRBV4-1 combines with J gene TRBJ1-1; 8 bases align to TRBD1. The junction had 1 base not matched to a gene; V was cut back by 0 bases and J by 1 base. The CDR3 consists of 15 residues. Germline-derived CDR1 and CDR2 are MGHRA and YSYEKL.

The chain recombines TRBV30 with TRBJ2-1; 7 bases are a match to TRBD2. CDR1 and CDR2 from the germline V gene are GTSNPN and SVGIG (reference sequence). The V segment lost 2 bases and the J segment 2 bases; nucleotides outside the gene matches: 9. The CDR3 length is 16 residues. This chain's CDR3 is CAWSSMGLAAYNEQFF. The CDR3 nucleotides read TGTGCCTGGAGTTCGATGGGTCTAGCGGCCTACAATGAGCAGTTCTTC.

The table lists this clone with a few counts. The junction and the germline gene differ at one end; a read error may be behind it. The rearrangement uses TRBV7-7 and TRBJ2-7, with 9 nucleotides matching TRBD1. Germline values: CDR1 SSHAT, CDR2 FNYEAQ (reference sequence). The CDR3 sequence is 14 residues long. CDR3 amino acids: CASSPGQGPYEQYF. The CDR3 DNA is TGTGCTAGCAGCCCGGGACAGGGACCTTACGAGCAGTACTTC.

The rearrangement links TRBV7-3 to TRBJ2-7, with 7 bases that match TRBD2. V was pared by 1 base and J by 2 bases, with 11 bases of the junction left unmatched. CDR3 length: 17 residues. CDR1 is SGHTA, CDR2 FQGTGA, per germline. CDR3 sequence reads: CASSLKGPGGSTYEQYF. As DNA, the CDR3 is TGTGCCAGCAGCTTAAAGGGCCCTGGCGGGAGCACCTACGAGCAGTACTTC. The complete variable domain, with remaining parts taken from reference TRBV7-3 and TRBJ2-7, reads GAGVSQTPSNKVTEKGKYVELRCDPISGHTALYWYRQSLGQGPEFLIYFQGTGAADDSGLPNDRFFAVRPEGSVSTLKIQRTERGDSAVYLCASSLKGPGGSTYEQYFGPGTRLTVT.

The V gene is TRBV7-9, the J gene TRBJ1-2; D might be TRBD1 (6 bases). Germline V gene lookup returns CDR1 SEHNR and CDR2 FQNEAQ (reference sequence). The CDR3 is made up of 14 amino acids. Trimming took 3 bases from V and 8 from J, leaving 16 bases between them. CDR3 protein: CASSFTQGRGGYTF. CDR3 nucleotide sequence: TGTGCCAGCAGCTTCACTCAGGGGAGGGGCGGCTACACCTTC.

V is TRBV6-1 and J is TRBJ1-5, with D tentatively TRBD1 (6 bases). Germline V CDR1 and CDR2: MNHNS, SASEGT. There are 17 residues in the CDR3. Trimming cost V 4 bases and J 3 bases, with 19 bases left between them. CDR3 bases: TGTGCCAGCAGTGCGGGGGCCTTGGGCAGGTTCAATCAGCCCCAGCATTTT. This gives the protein CASSAGALGRFNQPQHF.

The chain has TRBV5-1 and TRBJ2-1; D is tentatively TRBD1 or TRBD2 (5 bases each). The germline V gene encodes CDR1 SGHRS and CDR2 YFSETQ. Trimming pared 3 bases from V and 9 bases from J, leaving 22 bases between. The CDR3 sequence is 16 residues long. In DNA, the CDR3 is TGCGCCAGCAGCTCGGGTAAACTAGGGGCTCGGGGTGAGCAGTTCTTC. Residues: CASSSGKLGARGEQFF.

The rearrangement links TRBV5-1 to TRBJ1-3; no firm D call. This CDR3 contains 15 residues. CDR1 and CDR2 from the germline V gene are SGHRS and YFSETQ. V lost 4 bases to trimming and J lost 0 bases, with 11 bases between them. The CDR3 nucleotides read TGCGCCAGCAGCCAAGACGGCTCCTCTGGAAACACCATATATTTT. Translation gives CASSQDGSSGNTIYF.

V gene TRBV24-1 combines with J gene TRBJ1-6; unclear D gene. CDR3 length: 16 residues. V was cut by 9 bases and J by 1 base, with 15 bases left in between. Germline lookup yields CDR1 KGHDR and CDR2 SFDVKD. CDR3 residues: CATVSRIGSYNSPLHF. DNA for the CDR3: TGTGCCACCGTTTCCAGGATAGGGTCCTATAATTCACCCCTCCACTTT.

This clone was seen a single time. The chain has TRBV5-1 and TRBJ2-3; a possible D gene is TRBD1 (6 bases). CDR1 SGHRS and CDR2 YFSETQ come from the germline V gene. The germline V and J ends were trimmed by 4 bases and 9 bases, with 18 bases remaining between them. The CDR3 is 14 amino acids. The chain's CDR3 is CASSGGRDQATQYF. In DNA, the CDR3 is TGCGCCAGCAGCGGGGGCCGGGACCAGGCAACGCAGTATTTT.

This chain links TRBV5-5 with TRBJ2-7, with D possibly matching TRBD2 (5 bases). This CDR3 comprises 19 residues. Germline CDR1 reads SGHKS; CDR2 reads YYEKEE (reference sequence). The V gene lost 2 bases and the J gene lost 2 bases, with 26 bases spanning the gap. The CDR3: CASSFALLERRVAPYEQYF. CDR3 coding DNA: TGTGCCAGCAGCTTCGCCCTCCTGGAAAGGCGGGTGGCCCCCTACGAGCAGTACTTC.

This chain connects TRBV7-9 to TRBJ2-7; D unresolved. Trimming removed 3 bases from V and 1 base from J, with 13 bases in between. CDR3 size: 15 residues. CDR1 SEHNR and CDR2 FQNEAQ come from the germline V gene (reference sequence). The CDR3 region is CASSFDQLGSYEQYF. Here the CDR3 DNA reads TGTGCCAGCAGCTTCGACCAGCTAGGATCCTACGAGCAGTACTTC.

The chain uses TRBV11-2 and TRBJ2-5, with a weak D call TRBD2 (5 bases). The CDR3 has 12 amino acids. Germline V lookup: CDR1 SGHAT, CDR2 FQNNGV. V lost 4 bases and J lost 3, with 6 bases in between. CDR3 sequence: CASSSGKETQYF. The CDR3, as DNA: TGTGCCAGCAGCTCCGGGAAAGAGACCCAGTACTTC.

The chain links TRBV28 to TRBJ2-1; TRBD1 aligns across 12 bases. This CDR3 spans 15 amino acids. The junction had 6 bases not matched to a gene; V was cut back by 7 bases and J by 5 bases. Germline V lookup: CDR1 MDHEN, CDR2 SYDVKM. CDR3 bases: TGTGCCAGCAAAGACCGGGACAGGGGGCACAATGAGCAGTTCTTC. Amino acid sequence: CASKDRDRGHNEQFF.

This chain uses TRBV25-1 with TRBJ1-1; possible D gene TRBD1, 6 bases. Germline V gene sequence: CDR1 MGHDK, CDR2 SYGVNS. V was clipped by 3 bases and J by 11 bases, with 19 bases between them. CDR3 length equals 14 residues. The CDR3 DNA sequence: TGTGCCAGCAGTGACGACAGGCCCGTGTTCGGTGCTTTCTTT. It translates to CASSDDRPVFGAFF.

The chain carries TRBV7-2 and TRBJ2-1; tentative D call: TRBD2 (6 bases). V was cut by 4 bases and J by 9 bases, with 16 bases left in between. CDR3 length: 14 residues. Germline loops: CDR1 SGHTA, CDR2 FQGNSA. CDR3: CASSSQTGVGEQFF. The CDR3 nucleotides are TGTGCCAGCAGCTCCCAAACGGGGGTAGGTGAGCAGTTCTTC. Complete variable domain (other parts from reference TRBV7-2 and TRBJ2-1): GAGVSQSPSNKVTEKGKDVELRCDPISGHTALYWYRQSLGQGLEFLIYFQGNSAPDKSGLPSDRFSAERTGGSVSTLTIQRTQQEDSAVYLCASSSQTGVGEQFFGPGTRLTVL.

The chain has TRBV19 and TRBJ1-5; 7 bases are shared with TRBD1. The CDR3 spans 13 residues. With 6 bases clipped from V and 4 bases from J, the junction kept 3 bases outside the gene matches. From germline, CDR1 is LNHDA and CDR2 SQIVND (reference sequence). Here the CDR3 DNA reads TGTGCCAGTAGGTTACAGGGGAATCAGCCCCAGCATTTT. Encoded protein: CASRLQGNQPQHF.